This is a list of T cell receptor beta chains from one sample in a study of T cells in Graves' hyperthyroidism and ophthalmopathy. TCRdb re-analysed the multiplex PCR reads in MiXCR, keeping a single row per CDR3 protein. The sample contains hundreds of thousands of distinct CDR3 sequences, under 15% of which appear only once. Sequencing used blood. All receptors come from a woman aged 40 to 55 with Graves' ophthalmopathy. The CDR3 runs from the conserved cysteine through the conserved F or W. Fields, in order: V gene, D gene, J gene, clone size, CDR3 length, CDR3 DNA, CDR3 protein. The D gene is left open where the match is weak. The size entry is marked missing in some rows and otherwise reads once, few, many or a size class.

TRBV5-6	TRBD1	TRBJ2-7	many	15	TGTGCCAGCAGCATCGGGACAGGGCGGCGGTACGAGCAGTACTTC	CASSIGTGRRYEQYF
TRBV6-1	-	TRBJ1-5	many	15	TGTGCCAGCAGTGAAGTTGAGCCGGCGGATCAGCCCCAGCATTTT	CASSEVEPADQPQHF
TRBV28	-	TRBJ2-1	many	15	TGTGCCAGCAGTTTAGATGCTGTCTCCTACAATGAGCAGTTCTTC	CASSLDAVSYNEQFF
TRBV28	TRBD1	TRBJ2-2	-	14	TGTGCCAGCAGTTCCGGGACAGGAACTGCGGAGCTGTTTTTT	CASSSGTGTAELFF
TRBV7-8	-	TRBJ1-2	many	13	TGTGCCAGCAGCTTAGGACCCATGAGTAGCTACACCTTC	CASSLGPMSSYTF
TRBV6-5	-	TRBJ2-2	many	14	TGTGCCAGCAGTTATTTACCGAACACCGGGGAGCTGTTTTTT	CASSYLPNTGELFF
TRBV12-3/TRBV12-4	-	TRBJ1-2	-	14	TGTGCCAGCAGTGCGGACGGAGCTAACTATGGCTACACCTTC	CASSADGANYGYTF
TRBV19	TRBD2	TRBJ2-5	-	14	TGTGCCAGTAGTATAAGCGGGAGACAAGAGACCCAGTACTTC	CASSISGRQETQYF
TRBV30	-	TRBJ2-7	few	14	TGTGCCTGGAGTGTCGTGCCCTTAAGCTACGAGCAGTACTTC	CAWSVVPLSYEQYF
TRBV6-5	TRBD1	TRBJ2-2	few	17	TGTGCCAGCAGTTACTCTAACAGGGGGCGCGGAAGCGGGGAGCTGTTTTTT	CASSYSNRGRGSGELFF
TRBV4-1	-	TRBJ1-2	-	14	TGCGCCAGCAGCCAAGATGACGCCGGCTGGGGCTACACCTTC	CASSQDDAGWGYTF
TRBV28	TRBD1	TRBJ2-5	-	17	TGTGCCAGCTCAGGCAACAACGGACAGGACCTCCAAGAGACCCAGTACTTC	CASSGNNGQDLQETQYF
TRBV20-1	TRBD2	TRBJ2-5	few	15	TGCAGTGCTAGTGCCCTAGCGGGGGGGGAGCAGACCCAGTACTTC	CSASALAGGEQTQYF
TRBV20-1	-	TRBJ2-5	many	12	TGCAGTGCGGAGCCGGTGGGGGAGACCCAGTACTTC	CSAEPVGETQYF
TRBV2	-	TRBJ2-7	few	12	TGTGCCAGCGGGCGCAGGGGTTACGAGCAGTACTTC	CASGRRGYEQYF
TRBV11-2	-	TRBJ1-3	-	16	TGTGCCAGCAGCTTGGGGGGGCGCCTCTCTGGAAACACCATATATTTT	CASSLGGRLSGNTIYF
TRBV20-1	TRBD2	TRBJ2-2	many	14	TGCAGTGCTAGAGATCGGGGGGGCCACGGGGAGCTGTTTTTT	CSARDRGGHGELFF
TRBV19	-	TRBJ2-7	-	16	TGTGCCACCTCCCCCGACAGGCCCTGGGCTCCCTACGAGCAGTACTTC	CATSPDRPWAPYEQYF
TRBV20-1	-	TRBJ2-7	many	13	TGCAGTATAAGCGGTGGAGGGCCCAGGGAGCAGTACTTC	CSISGGGPREQYF
TRBV10-3	-	TRBJ1-2	-	12	TGTGCCATCAACGAACCTAACTATGGCTACACCTTC	CAINEPNYGYTF
TRBV12-5	-	TRBJ2-7	many	14	TGTGCTAGTGCCCTGGACTCTTGGGCCTACGAGCAGTACTTC	CASALDSWAYEQYF
TRBV28	TRBD1	TRBJ2-2	many	15	TGTGCCAGCAGTTCCGGGACAGGTTTTACCGGGGAGCTGTTTTTT	CASSSGTGFTGELFF
TRBV15	TRBD1	TRBJ1-5	few	14	TGTGCCACCAGCGGGACAGGGGGTTTGGAGCCCCAGCATTTT	CATSGTGGLEPQHF
TRBV28	-	TRBJ2-7	few	14	TGTGCCAGCGGAGGTCAGGGAACCCCCTACGAGCAGTACTTC	CASGGQGTPYEQYF
TRBV20-1	-	TRBJ1-5	many	16	TGCAGTGCTAGAGACAGGGGCAACGTGGGCAATCAGCCCCAGCATTTT	CSARDRGNVGNQPQHF
TRBV27	-	TRBJ2-7	few	14	TGTGCCAGCAGTCTCGAGAAGGGAACGTACGAGCAGTACTTC	CASSLEKGTYEQYF
TRBV18	TRBD1	TRBJ2-2	-	16	TGTGCCAGCTCACGTGGGACAGCCGCGAACACCGGGGAGCTGTTTTTT	CASSRGTAANTGELFF
TRBV28	-	TRBJ1-2	many	16	TGTGCCAGCAGTCCCTGGGGCGTGGGGGGGAACTATGGCTACACCTTC	CASSPWGVGGNYGYTF
TRBV7-9	-	TRBJ2-7	many	12	TGTGCCAGCAGCTTCTCGGCGGACGAGCAGTACTTC	CASSFSADEQYF
TRBV10-2	TRBD1	TRBJ2-5	-	17	TGCGCCAGCAGTGAGTCGGAAGGGCCAGGGGGCGGGGAGACCCAGTACTTC	CASSESEGPGGGETQYF
TRBV27	TRBD2	TRBJ2-1	many	19	TGTGCCAGCAGTTTCCAACCCCCTAGCGGGAGTTGGACCTACAATGAGCAGTTCTTC	CASSFQPPSGSWTYNEQFF
TRBV7-9	-	TRBJ2-5	-	15	TGTGCCAGCAGCTTAGACGGGACGCGGGATGAGACCCAGTACTTC	CASSLDGTRDETQYF
TRBV11-3	TRBD2	TRBJ2-7	many	15	TGTGCCAGCAGCGCCCTTAGCGGGAGTAGGGACGAGCAGTACTTC	CASSALSGSRDEQYF
TRBV6-2/TRBV6-3	-	TRBJ2-5	-	15	TGTGCCAGCAGTACACCGGGACGGCTAGCGGAGACCCAGTACTTC	CASSTPGRLAETQYF
TRBV27	-	TRBJ2-7	many	18	TGTGCCAGCAGTTTGTCAGGGGCGACGATGTACCGAACCTACGAGCAGTACTTC	CASSLSGATMYRTYEQYF
TRBV12-3/TRBV12-4	TRBD1	TRBJ2-5	-	16	TGTGCCAGCAGCCGTGACCGGGACAGGGGGCGAGAGACCCAGTACTTC	CASSRDRDRGRETQYF
TRBV28	TRBD1	TRBJ2-5	many	17	TGTGCCAGCAGATTTAGGGGGACAGGAATTCGTCAAGAGACCCAGTACTTC	CASRFRGTGIRQETQYF
TRBV12-3/TRBV12-4	-	TRBJ1-3	few	13	TGTGCCAGCAGTTACCGGGGAGGAAACACCATATATTTT	CASSYRGGNTIYF
TRBV6-2/TRBV6-3	-	TRBJ2-2	-	14	TGTGCCACCCGCCTAGGCGCGAACACCGGGGAGCTGTTTTTT	CATRLGANTGELFF
TRBV29-1	-	TRBJ1-5	many	13	TGCAGCGCCGCCGGGACTAGCGGTCAGCCCCAGCATTTT	CSAAGTSGQPQHF
TRBV6-5	TRBD1	TRBJ2-7	many	13	TGTGCCAGCAGTTACGACAGGGCCTACGAGCAGTACTTC	CASSYDRAYEQYF
TRBV12-3/TRBV12-4	TRBD1	TRBJ2-7	many	15	TGTGCCAGCAGCCCGGGACAGGGTAGTATTTACGAGCAGTACTTC	CASSPGQGSIYEQYF
TRBV12-3/TRBV12-4	-	TRBJ2-3	-	13	TGTGCCAGCAGCATCCCCAACACAGATACGCAGTATTTT	CASSIPNTDTQYF
TRBV6-2/TRBV6-3	TRBD1	TRBJ1-1	many	15	TGTGCCAGCAGTTCCCCCCGGACAGGGTACACTGAAGCTTTCTTT	CASSSPRTGYTEAFF
TRBV12-3/TRBV12-4	TRBD1	TRBJ1-1	many	14	TGTGCCAGCAGGCCTACAGGGGACCACCCTGAAGCTTTCTTT	CASRPTGDHPEAFF
TRBV6-4	TRBD2	TRBJ2-2	many	15	TGTGCCAGCAGTGACACTAGCGGGAGCACCGGGGAGCTGTTTTTT	CASSDTSGSTGELFF